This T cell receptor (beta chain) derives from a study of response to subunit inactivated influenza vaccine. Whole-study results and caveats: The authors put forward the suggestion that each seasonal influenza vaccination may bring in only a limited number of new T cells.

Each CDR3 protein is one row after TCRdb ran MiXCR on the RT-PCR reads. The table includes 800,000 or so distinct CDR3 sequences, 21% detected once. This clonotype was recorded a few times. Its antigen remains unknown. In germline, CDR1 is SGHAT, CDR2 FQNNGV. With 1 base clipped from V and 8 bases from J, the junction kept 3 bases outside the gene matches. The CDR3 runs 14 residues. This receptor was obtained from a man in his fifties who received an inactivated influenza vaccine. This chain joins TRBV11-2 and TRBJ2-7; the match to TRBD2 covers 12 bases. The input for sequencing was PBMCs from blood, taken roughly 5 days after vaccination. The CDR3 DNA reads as TGTGCCAGCAGCTTAGGACTAGCGGGAGATAAGCAGTACTTC. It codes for CASSLGLAGDKQYF.